The T cell receptor beta chain under discussion was sequenced for a study of intratumoral heterogeneity in liver cancer. About the full investigation: In the full cohort of 14 patients, the median age was roughly 58 years and the majority of patients were male. To examine intratumor heterogeneity, the study integrated RNA-seq, DNA sequencing, TCR-seq and SNP array data obtained from multiple regions of hepatocellular carcinoma specimens. The full cohort included more than 65 multiregional samples from around 14 HCC patients, consisting of roughly 50 tumoral regions and some 20 adjacent nontumoral regions.

This clone is labeled medium-sized (0.01 to 0.1%). The specificity of this receptor is unknown. No base-level quality is on record; no much larger clone is a single base apart. Samples labelled H were derived from distinct, geographically separated regions of the hepatocellular carcinoma nodule. Early-stage hepatocellular carcinoma was present in all patients, and no therapy was administered to any patient before surgical resection. None of the sampled areas showed macroscopic evidence of necrosis or hemorrhage. Multiple regions from two patients underwent TCR sequencing (ImmunoSeq). Frozen tissue samples from resection were taken at least 1 cm away from one another. Genomic DNA was isolated from bulk tissue with the DNeasy blood and tissue kit. Using the immunoSEQ assay, the TCR beta chain CDR3 regions were sequenced from genomic DNA. Primers annealing to V and J segments amplified rearranged VDJ segments. Regarding the original processing steps: The ImmunoSeq Analyzer software was used to calculate clonality and richness metrics. To find clones with differing abundance between regions, Fisher's exact test was applied together with a beta-binomial method for extra stringency. TCRdb mirrors the immuneACCESS table, restricted to in-frame sequences. Some clones are absent from its copies; in checked studies, under half trace to an unresolved V gene, and the reason for the others is unknown. V, J and clone size were drawn from that table, and D and trimming were deduced from the DNA. The sample yields 3,500 to 4,500 clones; approximately 45% were counted once. Roughly 28% of the sample belongs to the ten largest clones.

On the study overall, not on this receptor specifically: The authors noted a relatively low number of patients and under-sampled tumor-infiltrating lymphocyte representation as limitations. TCR sequencing reportedly confirmed RNA-seq-based estimates of regional differences in tumor-infiltrating lymphocyte burden. Overall T cell clonality did not differ significantly between tumor regions within either sequenced patient. In every sequenced patient, tumor region b showed significantly fewer unique T-cell clonal expansions than tumor region a.

There are 15 amino acids in the CDR3, from cysteine to valine inclusive. Only the CDR3 part of the read is kept: 45 bases, read in frame from the first base. The germline V gene gives CDR1 as LGHNT and CDR2 as FRNRAP. Between the V and J ends, shortened by 2 bases and 3 bases respectively, the junction contains 14 bases. The sequence was collected from a man in his 70s with hepatocellular carcinoma. This sequence uses TRBV12-5 and TRBJ2-7, with TRBD1 perhaps the D gene, on 5 matching bases. The sample consisted of tumor tissue, taken before any cancer treatment. At the DNA level, the sequence is TGTGCTAGTGGTTTGATCCAGGGAATTAACTACGAGCAGTACGTC. This yields the protein CASGLIQGINYEQYV.